Shown below are 29 T cell receptor beta chains from a single sample sequenced in a study of T cell repertoires in cytomegalovirus infection. TCRdb processed the reads anew with MiXCR; each CDR3 protein has one entry. This sample has 310,000 or so distinct CDR3 sequences; approximately 25% occur once, and the top ten carry approximately 12%. The antigens of these receptors remain unknown. The specimen was cultured PBMCs, collected from culture after CMV antigen stimulation. Receptors were obtained from a human donor in good health (CMV status not recorded). Some clones in this sample may be carry-over from other donors' samples.

The CDR3 spells CASSSTSGRGEQYF. DNA for the CDR3: TGTGCCAGCAGCTCGACTAGCGGGAGGGGTGAGCAGTACTTC. This chain connects TRBV7-9 to TRBJ2-7; 14 nucleotides line up with TRBD2. Trimming at V came to 4 bases and at J to 7 bases, leaving 3 bases not matched to a gene. Germline CDR1 and CDR2: SEHNR and FQNEAQ (reference sequence). This CDR3 has 14 amino acids.

In DNA form, the CDR3 reads TGTGCCAGCAGTTTTCACCCCGGGACAGGGAATTCACCCCTCCACTTT. Its protein is CASSFHPGTGNSPLHF. The chain employs TRBV27 and TRBJ1-6; 9 bases match TRBD1. V dropped 3 bases and J dropped 7; count of bases not matched to a gene: 7. The CDR3 extends over 16 amino acids. The V gene's germline CDR1 is MNHEY and CDR2 SMNVEV (reference sequence).

The chain uses TRBV19 and TRBJ2-3; the match to TRBD2 covers 8 bases. J gave up 4 bases and V 3 bases, and 6 bases lay outside the gene matches. The CDR3 is 15 amino acids. Germline CDR1 and CDR2: LNHDA and SQIVND (reference sequence). The DNA for the CDR3 is TGTGCCAGTAGTATGACCGCGGGGGGTGCAGATACGCAGTATTTT. As protein: CASSMTAGGADTQYF.

This clonotype was observed a handful of times. This chain joins TRBV4-1 and TRBJ2-2; TRBD1 matches at 8 bases. J lost 2 bases, V lost 3 bases, and 5 bases had no gene match. This CDR3 has 16 residues. Germline CDR1 and CDR2: MGHRA and YSYEKL. The CDR3 spells CASSHGQGANTGELFF. The DNA for the CDR3 is TGCGCCAGCAGCCACGGACAGGGAGCCAACACCGGGGAGCTGTTTTTT.

V gene TRBV7-2 combines with J gene TRBJ2-7, with a tentative D call TRBD2 (7 bases). This CDR3 has 14 amino acids. Per germline, CDR1 SGHTA and CDR2 FQGNSA. V dropped 5 bases and J dropped 5 bases, with 16 bases sitting between them. CDR3 loop: CASSQERGAHEQYF. CDR3 sequence (DNA): TGTGCCAGCAGCCAAGAACGGGGGGCTCACGAGCAGTACTTC. Filled out from reference TRBV7-2 and TRBJ2-7, the complete variable domain reads GAGVSQSPSNKVTEKGKDVELRCDPISGHTALYWYRQSLGQGLEFLIYFQGNSAPDKSGLPSDRFSAERTGGSVSTLTIQRTQQEDSAVYLCASSQERGAHEQYFGPGTRLTVT.

In its sample, this clonotype was seen many times. The CDR3 loop is CASSFSGNTDTQYF. CDR3 in DNA: TGTGCCAGCAGCTTTAGCGGAAACACAGATACGCAGTATTTT. V is TRBV7-8 and J is TRBJ2-3; TRBD2 might be the D (6 bases). Trimming stripped 3 bases from V and 2 bases from J, with 9 bases between. The CDR3 consists of 14 residues. In germline, CDR1 is SGHVS, CDR2 FQNEAQ.

This clonotype was seen repeatedly, ten times or more. The genes are TRBV20-1 and TRBJ1-6; D gene ambiguous. Germline CDR1 DFQATT, CDR2 SNEGSKA (reference sequence). The CDR3 runs to 13 residues. Trimming stripped 5 bases from V and 10 bases from J, with 15 bases between. The CDR3 is CSAPRQAGSPLHF. In nucleotides, the CDR3 is TGCAGTGCTCCGCGGCAGGCCGGGTCACCCCTCCACTTT.

There are a few counts of this clonotype. J is TRBJ2-2 and V is TRBV7-9; 7 positions match TRBD1. After removal of 3 bases from V and 4 bases from J, the junction contained 5 bases not matched to a gene. The length of the CDR3 is 15 residues. Germline-derived CDR1 and CDR2 are SEHNR and FQNEAQ (reference sequence). CDR3 DNA: TGTGCCAGCAGCTTGGGACAGACGATCACCGGGGAGCTGTTTTTT. Its translation: CASSLGQTITGELFF.

The J gene is TRBJ2-7, the V gene TRBV7-2, with D uncertain. The germline CDR1 and CDR2 sequences are SGHTA and FQGNSA. CDR3 length: 14 amino acids. Trimming shortened V by 4 bases and J by 0 bases, and 10 bases separated the two germline ends. For the CDR3, the DNA is TGTGCCAGCAGCTCAAATCATGCCTCCTACGAGCAGTACTTC. This codes for CASSSNHASYEQYF.

V is TRBV7-6 and J is TRBJ2-2; 11 bases align to TRBD2. CDR3 length: 15 amino acids. From germline, CDR1 is SGHVS and CDR2 FNYEAQ. V trimming: 1 base; J trimming: 7 bases; junction bases outside the gene matches: 2. The CDR3 sequence: CASSLGLAGIGELFF. Here the CDR3 DNA reads TGTGCCAGCAGCTTAGGACTAGCGGGAATCGGGGAGCTGTTTTTT. The full variable domain, in which reference TRBV7-6 and TRBJ2-2 provide the parts outside the CDR3, is GAGVSQSPRYKVTKRGQDVALRCDPISGHVSLYWYRQALGQGPEFLTYFNYEAQQDKSGLPNDRFSAERPEGSISTLTIQRTEQRDSAMYRCASSLGLAGIGELFFGEGSRLTVL.

The rearrangement uses TRBV12-3 or TRBV12-4 and TRBJ1-2, with D perhaps TRBD1 (6 bases). Trimming took 2 bases from V and 6 from J, leaving 13 bases between them. There are 14 residues in the CDR3. The CDR3 DNA reads TGTGCCAGCAGTTTAAGGCAGGGGTACGATGGCTACACCTTC. Protein product: CASSLRQGYDGYTF.

The chain carries TRBV20-1 and TRBJ2-1, with 11 bases identical to TRBD2. Trimming removed 0 bases from V and 6 bases from J; junction bases left unmatched: 13. This CDR3 has 18 residues. Germline-derived CDR1 and CDR2 are DFQATT and SNEGSKA (reference sequence). In DNA, the CDR3 is TGCAGTGCTAGAGATCTTGGACTAGCGGGTCCCAACCCCAATGAGCAGTTCTTC. This codes for CSARDLGLAGPNPNEQFF.

In regard to this clonotype: A much larger clone is a single base away; this may be a read error. V usage is TRBV7-2 and J usage is TRBJ2-1; possible D gene TRBD2, 5 bases. V lost 10 bases to trimming and J lost 0 bases, with 10 bases between them. Germline values: CDR1 SGHTA, CDR2 FQGNSA. This CDR3 contains 13 residues. CDR3 region: CAITGSSYNEQFF. CDR3 nucleotides: TGTGCCATCACGGGGAGCTCCTACAATGAGCAGTTCTTC. Drawing the rest from reference TRBV7-2 and TRBJ2-1, the complete variable domain is GAGVSQSPSNKVTEKGKDVELRCDPISGHTALYWYRQSLGQGLEFLIYFQGNSAPDKSGLPSDRFSAERTGGSVSTLTIQRTQQEDSAVYLCAITGSSYNEQFFGPGTRLTVL.

The chain is built from TRBV6-5 and TRBJ2-7, with 8 positions matching TRBD2. The CDR3 has 14 residues. Germline V CDR1 and CDR2: MNHEY, SVGAGI. The junction had 7 bases not matched to a gene; V was cut back by 4 bases and J by 5 bases. The CDR3 DNA reads TGTGCCAGCAGTTCGCCGGGACTAGATAACGAGCAGTACTTC. Amino acids: CASSSPGLDNEQYF.

The chain has TRBV28 and TRBJ1-5; 7 nucleotides match TRBD1. From germline, CDR1 is MDHEN and CDR2 SYDVKM. V lost 8 bases and J lost 3; bases outside the gene matches: 7. The length of the CDR3 is 14 residues. The CDR3 coding sequence is TGTGCCAGCGGAGAGGACAGGAACAATCAGCCCCAGCATTTT. It codes for CASGEDRNNQPQHF.

In its sample, this clonotype was seen many times. The V call is TRBV7-2, the J call TRBJ2-7, with 9 bases that match TRBD2. Germline trimming cut 2 bases from V and 5 bases from J; bases unmatched to any gene: 7. The CDR3 is made up of 15 amino acids. Germline assignment: CDR1 SGHTA and CDR2 FQGNSA. DNA of the CDR3: TGTGCCAGCAGCTTATCGGGCGGGAGGGGCCACGAGCAGTACGTC. It translates to CASSLSGGRGHEQYV.

This clonotype has only a few counts. The V call is TRBV7-9, the J call TRBJ2-1, with 7 bases identical to TRBD2. V lost 3 bases and J lost 6; bases outside the gene matches: 8. CDR1 is SEHNR, CDR2 FQNEAQ, per germline (reference sequence). The CDR3 has 15 residues. The CDR3: CASSFGGSSPNEQFF. The CDR3 DNA reads as TGTGCCAGCAGCTTCGGCGGGAGCTCCCCCAATGAGCAGTTCTTC.

The V and J genes are TRBV11-2 and TRBJ2-1; tentative D call: TRBD2 (7 bases). The CDR3 covers 15 residues. The germline CDR1 and CDR2 sequences are SGHAT and FQNNGV. V lost 4 bases and J lost 1, with 11 bases in between. For the CDR3, the DNA is TGTGCCAGCAGCTCCAGCGGGACATCCTACAATGAGCAGTTCTTC. Encoded protein: CASSSSGTSYNEQFF.

This clonotype was counted only a few times. The rearrangement joins TRBV7-2 to TRBJ2-7, with D perhaps TRBD1 (5 bases). Germline lookup yields CDR1 SGHTA and CDR2 FQGNSA. Trimming shortened V by 1 base and J by 2 bases, and 15 bases separated the two germline ends. This CDR3 is 16 amino acids long. The CDR3 nucleotides read TGTGCCAGCAGCTTAGAAGTAGGGGCTCCTACCTACGAGCAGTACTTC. It yields the protein CASSLEVGAPTYEQYF.

This clonotype has ten or more counts. The chain joins TRBV11-3 to TRBJ2-1, with 7 bases identical to TRBD2. With 5 bases clipped from V and 0 bases from J, the junction kept 19 bases outside the gene matches. The CDR3 has 20 residues. The germline gives CDR1 SGHNT, CDR2 YENEEA. The CDR3 DNA reads as TGTGCCAGCAGCCCCGGTGGGCTAGCGGAGTTCTGGAGCTCCTACAATGAGCAGTTCTTC. This gives the protein CASSPGGLAEFWSSYNEQFF.

The V gene is TRBV11-2, the J gene TRBJ2-3, with 8 bases lining up with TRBD1. This CDR3 region has 16 residues. V lost 4 bases, J lost 2 bases, and 8 bases stayed unmatched. Germline V lookup: CDR1 SGHAT, CDR2 FQNNGV. CDR3 coding DNA: TGTGCCAGCAGCTCCATCGGACAGGGAAACACAGATACGCAGTATTTT. Protein sequence: CASSSIGQGNTDTQYF.

In its sample, this clonotype was seen a few times. This chain connects TRBV6-5 to TRBJ2-3; 8 nucleotides agree with TRBD2. Germline-derived CDR1 and CDR2 are MNHEY and SVGAGI. With V trimmed by 7 bases and J by 3 bases, 9 bases remained unmatched. The CDR3 spans 15 residues. This chain's CDR3 is CASKDAGGRTDTQYF. CDR3 nucleotides: TGTGCCAGCAAGGACGCGGGAGGACGAACAGATACGCAGTATTTT.

The chain links TRBV19 to TRBJ2-7; 9 positions agree with TRBD2. J lost 5 bases, V lost 3 bases, and 8 bases had no gene match. The CDR3 is made up of 15 amino acids. The germline V gene encodes CDR1 LNHDA and CDR2 SQIVND (reference sequence). This CDR3 is CASSMPGTSYHEQYF. DNA for the CDR3: TGTGCCAGTAGTATGCCCGGGACTAGCTACCACGAGCAGTACTTC.

This clonotype has at least ten counts. The V call is TRBV7-2, the J call TRBJ2-5; no reliable D call. This CDR3 spans 14 amino acids. CDR1 is SGHTA and CDR2 is FQGNSA in the germline V gene. V was cut by 1 base and J by 1 base, with 7 bases left in between. The DNA for the CDR3 is TGTGCCAGCAGCTTAGTTGGGGTCCAAGAGACCCAGTACTTC. Translation gives CASSLVGVQETQYF.

The J gene is TRBJ2-2, the V gene TRBV6-2 or TRBV6-3; D might be TRBD1 (6 bases). Germline CDR1 MNHEY, CDR2 SVGEGT. The V and J ends lost 1 base and 0 bases respectively, with 15 bases between them. The CDR3 consists of 18 residues. CDR3 sequence: CASSYWGRGLANTGELFF. The CDR3 bases are TGTGCCAGCAGTTACTGGGGCAGGGGCCTCGCGAACACCGGGGAGCTGTTTTTT.

This clonotype was seen only a few times. The genes are TRBV7-2 and TRBJ2-2; D not resolved. From germline, CDR1 is SGHTA and CDR2 FQGNSA. V dropped 5 bases and J dropped 2 bases, with 18 bases sitting between them. This CDR3 comprises 17 residues. The DNA of the CDR3 is TGTGCCAGCAGCCCGGCCTGGGTGCGGAGAAACACCGGGGAGCTGTTTTTT. This codes for CASSPAWVRRNTGELFF.

The chain uses TRBV6-2 or TRBV6-3 and TRBJ1-5, with D unresolved. The CDR3 covers 15 residues. Trimming took off 0 bases at V and 0 bases at J, with 6 bases between the two ends. Looked up from germline, CDR1 is MNHEY and CDR2 is SVGEGT. The DNA of the CDR3 is TGTGCCAGCAGTTACTCGACGGTTAGCAATCAGCCCCAGCATTTT. The encoded protein is CASSYSTVSNQPQHF.

This rearrangement joins TRBV30 to TRBJ2-7; either TRBD1 or TRBD2 may supply D (6 bases each). Germline V gives CDR1 GTSNPN, CDR2 SVGIG (reference sequence). V dropped 0 bases and J dropped 9 bases, with 18 bases sitting between them. The CDR3 is 14 amino acids. The CDR3 sequence: CAWSVGTSGAVQYF. CDR3 DNA: TGTGCCTGGAGTGTAGGTACGTCGGGGGCCGTGCAGTACTTC.

This rearrangement joins TRBV19 to TRBJ2-1; unclear D gene. The CDR3 covers 12 residues. Trimming left V 6 bases short and J 9 bases short, with 12 bases between. CDR1 LNHDA and CDR2 SQIVND come from the germline V gene (reference sequence). The CDR3 sequence is CASRKMVGEQFF. CDR3 coding DNA: TGTGCCAGTAGAAAGATGGTAGGTGAGCAGTTCTTC.